Reported below is one T cell receptor beta chain. This sample is drawn from a study of blood T cells in healthy people across ages. A J-beta primer mix and a sample-barcoded 5' primer were used in a second PCR of about 7 to 12 cycles. TCRdb used MiXCR to reprocess the 5' RACE reads, holding one entry per CDR3 protein. The profile shows 750,000 to 1,000,000 distinct CDR3 sequences, 25% to 35% of them singletons. CDR3 length: 15 residues. Looked up from germline, CDR1 is LGHDT and CDR2 is YNNKEL (reference sequence). Trimming left V 3 bases short and J 5 bases short, with 16 bases between. Separately, the same data were catalogued under a study of T cells of mothers and their children.

The sample consisted of blood. This sequence was found in a woman in her thirties or forties in good health. This chain links TRBV3-1 with TRBJ1-1; D might be TRBD1 (5 bases). As DNA, the CDR3 is TGTGCCAGCAGCCATGATGGGGGTATAAGGACTGAAGCTTTCTTT. As protein: CASSHDGGIRTEAFF. Variable domain in full (rest from reference TRBV3-1 and TRBJ1-1): DTAVSQTPKYLVTQMGNDKSIKCEQNLGHDTMYWYKQDSKKFLKIMFSYNNKELIINETVPNRFSPKSPDKAHLNLHINSLELGDSAVYFCASSHDGGIRTEAFFGQGTRLTVV.